The 16 T cell receptor beta chains presented below share a single source sample, sequenced in a study of CD4+ T cells in melanoma. Produced via immunoSEQ multiplex PCR; TCRdb's table is partial and in-frame only. The data contain 15,000 to 20,000 clones, about four fifths of them seen just once; the ten biggest clones take up approximately 5%. The specimen sequenced was cells from a culture (not recorded whether cultured in vitro). The receptors were sampled from a human donor with melanoma.

This clone was recorded only once. The V call is TRBV30, the J call TRBJ1-3; 8 bases are a match to TRBD1. The germline gives CDR1 GTSNPN, CDR2 SVGIG (reference sequence). CDR3 length equals 14 residues. The V gene end was trimmed by 8 bases and the J gene end by 4 bases; junction bases not matched to a gene: 10. In nucleotides, the CDR3 is TGTGCCATGGGGCAGGGGGCATTGGGAAACACCATATATTTT. Its translation: CAMGQGALGNTIYF.

The genes are TRBV27 and TRBJ2-3, with 13 bases aligning to TRBD2. The CDR3 runs 18 residues. The V and J ends lost 3 bases and 8 bases, in that order; junction bases with no gene match: 14. In germline, CDR1 is MNHEY, CDR2 SMNVEV (reference sequence). CDR3 coding DNA: TGTGCCAGCAGTTTGTATGCTTTCGGGACTAGCGGGGACCTTACGCAGTATTTT. This translates into CASSLYAFGTSGDLTQYF.

CDR3 protein: CASSPSLRGVEVRTDTQYF. CDR3 nucleotides: TGTGCCAGCTCACCAAGTTTGCGGGGGGTAGAAGTCAGGACAGATACGCAGTATTTT. This rearrangement joins TRBV18 to TRBJ2-3; TRBD2 matches at 8 bases. This CDR3 is 19 amino acids long. V lost 2 bases, J lost 3 bases, and 16 bases stayed unmatched. Germline CDR1 reads KGHSH; CDR2 reads LQKENI.

This clone was found a few times. The chain's CDR3 is CSASVDYEQYF. As DNA, the CDR3 is TGCAGTGCTAGTGTGGATTACGAGCAGTACTTC. The chain carries TRBV20-1 and TRBJ2-7; no clear D. The germline gives CDR1 DFQATT, CDR2 SNEGSKA (reference sequence). CDR3 size: 11 residues. Between the trimmed V and J ends, which lost 3 bases and 4 bases, there was a span of 7 bases.

This rearrangement joins TRBV5-4 to TRBJ2-5; D possibly corresponds to TRBD2 (5 bases). Trimming took off 3 bases at V and 3 bases at J, with 12 bases between the two ends. The germline CDR1 and CDR2 sequences are SGHNT and YYREEE (reference sequence). This CDR3 contains 14 residues. Here the CDR3 reads CASSSGLEKETQYF. CDR3 in DNA: TGTGCCAGCAGCTCCGGACTCGAAAAAGAGACCCAGTACTTC.

This clone is a singleton in its sample. The rearrangement uses TRBV30 and TRBJ1-5; a possible D gene is TRBD1 (6 bases). Trimming shortened V by 0 bases and J by 5 bases, and 17 bases separated the two germline ends. The CDR3 is 16 residues long. From germline, CDR1 is GTSNPN and CDR2 SVGIG (reference sequence). The CDR3 sequence: CAWSVAGRGGDQPQHF. CDR3 sequence (DNA): TGTGCCTGGAGTGTGGCAGGCAGGGGAGGCGATCAGCCCCAGCATTTT.

The gene calls are TRBV19 and TRBJ2-7; TRBD1 agrees at 9 bases. With V trimmed by 8 bases and J by 3 bases, 5 bases remained unmatched. CDR1 and CDR2 (germline): LNHDA, SQIVND (reference sequence). The CDR3 covers 13 residues. CDR3 coding DNA: TGTGCCAGTGCGAAGGGACAGGGCTACGAGCAGTACTTC. It encodes CASAKGQGYEQYF.

The gene calls are TRBV7-9 and TRBJ2-1, with D perhaps TRBD2 (5 bases). The V end was cut by 5 bases, the J end by 0 bases, with 14 bases between. The CDR3 length is 16 residues. CDR1 is SEHNR and CDR2 is FQNEAQ in the germline V gene (reference sequence). CDR3 region: CASSRRPTSSYNEQFF. The CDR3 DNA is TGTGCCAGCAGCCGCCGACCTACTAGCTCCTACAATGAGCAGTTCTTC.

The rearrangement joins TRBV2 to TRBJ2-1; 12 positions agree with TRBD2. Looked up from germline, CDR1 is SNHLY and CDR2 is FYNNEI. The CDR3 loop spans 14 amino acids. V dropped 4 bases and J dropped 5; count of bases not matched to a gene: 0. The CDR3 here is CASSGLAGDNEQFF. The CDR3 DNA reads TGTGCCAGCAGTGGACTAGCGGGGGACAATGAGCAGTTCTTC.

DNA of the CDR3: TGTGCCGCCGGGCGGGAAGGCAATGAGCAGTTCTTC. This translates into CAAGREGNEQFF. The chain is built from TRBV10-3 and TRBJ2-1, with D possibly matching TRBD2 (6 bases). Germline lookup yields CDR1 ENHRY and CDR2 SYGVKD. The CDR3 is 12 residues long. Trimming shortened V by 11 bases and J by 6 bases, and 14 bases separated the two germline ends.

This clone was observed a few times. This sequence joins TRBV6-1 and TRBJ2-1, with D maybe TRBD1 (6 bases). V was trimmed by 5 bases and J by 3 bases, leaving 8 bases between them. Germline V lookup: CDR1 MNHNS, CDR2 SASEGT. CDR3 length equals 13 residues. This CDR3 is CASSRQDYNEQFF. In DNA form, the CDR3 reads TGTGCCAGCAGTAGACAGGACTACAATGAGCAGTTCTTC.

This rearrangement joins TRBV9 to TRBJ1-1, with unresolved D. The CDR3 loop spans 14 amino acids. The V end was cut by 1 base, the J end by 4 bases, with 11 bases between. Looked up from germline, CDR1 is SGDLS and CDR2 is YYNGEE. Here the CDR3 DNA reads TGTGCCAGCAGCGTATCAGCAGTCGGCACTGAAGCTTTCTTT. Encoded protein: CASSVSAVGTEAFF.

This clone appeared a few times. The chain joins TRBV27 to TRBJ2-3; TRBD2 agrees at 10 bases. Germline V gene lookup returns CDR1 MNHEY and CDR2 SMNVEV (reference sequence). The CDR3 runs to 16 residues. The ends lost 1 base at V and 2 bases at J; junction bases unmatched: 3. CDR3 nucleotide sequence: TGTGCCAGCAGTTTATACCTAGCGGGGGCCACAGATACGCAGTATTTT. Translation: CASSLYLAGATDTQYF.

In its sample, this clone was seen a few times. The CDR3 spells CAWKTAGGISPQHF. The CDR3 nucleotides read TGTGCCTGGAAGACCGCAGGGGGGATCAGCCCCCAGCATTTT. J is TRBJ1-5 and V is TRBV30, with 7 bases lining up with TRBD1. V lost 4 bases to trimming and J lost 10 bases; unmatched junction nucleotides: 13. Germline loops: CDR1 GTSNPN, CDR2 SVGIG (reference sequence). The CDR3 is 14 residues long.

The rearrangement joins TRBV5-1 to TRBJ2-7; D is perhaps TRBD1 (5 bases). The V gene's germline CDR1 is SGHRS and CDR2 YFSETQ. Trimming pared 6 bases from V and 3 bases from J, leaving 16 bases between. The CDR3 contains 14 residues. The DNA of the CDR3 is TGCGCCAGCACTTTCTCGGTAGGGGACTACGAGCAGTACTTC. Translated: CASTFSVGDYEQYF.

The chain uses TRBV6-1 and TRBJ1-1; 8 positions match TRBD1. The length of the CDR3 is 17 residues. From germline, CDR1 is MNHNS and CDR2 SASEGT. Unmatched junction bases numbered 12, after V lost 4 bases and J lost 2 bases. The CDR3 here is CASSAKAQGAVNTEAFF. CDR3 in DNA: TGTGCCAGCAGTGCTAAAGCGCAGGGGGCAGTTAACACTGAAGCTTTCTTT.